A selection of T cell receptor beta chains follows, all from one sample in a study of early T cells in non-severe SARS-CoV-2 infection. Using its own MiXCR run on the 5' RACE reads, TCRdb lists one record per CDR3 protein. The table lists 80,000 to 100,000 distinct CDR3 sequences, approximately 15% of them singletons. The sequenced material came from whole blood. Receptors originate from an adult who was a healthcare worker with PCR-confirmed SARS-CoV-2 infection or an uninfected control (not recorded which). The CDR3 runs from the conserved cysteine through the conserved F or W. Fields, in order: V gene, D gene, J gene, clone size, CDR3 protein, CDR3 DNA. A D gene is named only where the DNA matches it firmly. Not all rows give a size; the values are once, few, many and, for expanded clones, a class.

>TRBV11-2|NA|TRBJ2-1|many
CASSLALTSSYNEQFF
TGTGCCAGCAGCTTAGCCTTGACTAGCTCCTACAATGAGCAGTTCTTC
>TRBV20-1|NA|TRBJ1-5|many
CSASQGTNQPQHF
TGCAGTGCTAGCCAGGGGACCAATCAGCCCCAGCATTTT
>TRBV7-2|NA|TRBJ1-1|NA
CASSLGRVNTEAFF
TGTGCCAGCAGCTTAGGGAGGGTGAACACTGAAGCTTTCTTT
>TRBV20-1|NA|TRBJ2-7|many
CSARQAYEQYF
TGCAGTGCTAGACAGGCCTACGAGCAGTACTTC
>TRBV13|NA|TRBJ2-4|few
CASSLPGLAKNIQYF
TGTGCCAGCAGCCTCCCCGGGCTAGCCAAAAACATTCAGTACTTC
>TRBV11-2|TRBD1|TRBJ2-2|few
CASSLRDSSNTGELFF
TGTGCCAGCAGCTTAAGGGACAGTTCGAACACCGGGGAGCTGTTTTTT
>TRBV9|TRBD1|TRBJ2-7|few
CASSVDWDSSYEQYF
TGTGCCAGCAGCGTAGACTGGGACAGCTCCTACGAGCAGTACTTC
>TRBV3-1|TRBD1|TRBJ2-1|NA
CASSQDRDRESLNNEQFF
TGTGCCAGCAGCCAAGATAGGGACAGGGAGTCTTTAAACAATGAGCAGTTCTTC
>TRBV7-4|NA|TRBJ2-7|few
CASRPGHSYEQYF
TGTGCGAGCCGCCCGGGGCACAGCTACGAGCAGTACTTC
>TRBV7-2|NA|TRBJ2-3|NA
CASSPTGLAQSITDTQYF
TGTGCCAGCAGCCCAACGGGCCTAGCACAGAGCATTACAGATACGCAGTATTTT
>TRBV7-8|NA|TRBJ1-1|medium-sized
CASSLGASFNTEAFF
TGTGCCAGCAGCTTAGGGGCGTCGTTCAACACTGAAGCTTTCTTT
>TRBV12-3/TRBV12-4|NA|TRBJ2-5|few
CASRDPDNGPRGTQYF
TGTGCCAGCAGAGACCCGGACAACGGGCCAAGGGGGACCCAGTACTTC
>TRBV4-3|NA|TRBJ2-3|many
CASSQAPETTDTQYF
TGCGCCAGCAGCCAAGCTCCAGAGACAACAGATACGCAGTATTTT
>TRBV6-5|NA|TRBJ1-1|few
CASSYGMNTEAFF
TGTGCCAGCAGCTATGGGATGAACACTGAAGCTTTCTTT
>TRBV6-6|NA|TRBJ2-7|NA
CASWDHRYEQYF
TGTGCCAGTTGGGACCACCGCTACGAGCAGTACTTC
>TRBV27|NA|TRBJ1-1|many
CASSFGDTGNTEAFF
TGTGCCAGCAGTTTCGGCGACACTGGGAACACTGAAGCTTTCTTT